These T cell receptor beta chains were read from a single sample in a study of shared clonotypes between healthy human individuals. TCRdb's copy holds only in-frame clones and misses some; the assay was immunoSEQ multiplex PCR. The table shows a few million clones, with around 90% occurring only once. Source material: naive CD4+ T cells from PBMCs. The receptors here all came from a man between 18 and 35 years old in good health. Some clones in this sample may be carry-over from other donors' samples. Each CDR3 is given with its conserved first and last residue. Each record gives: CDR3 length, clone size, V gene, J gene, D gene, CDR3 protein, CDR3 DNA. The D gene is left open where the match is weak. Clone size is shown for a subset of rows, as once, few, many or a class of expanded clone.

10	few	TRBV29-1	TRBJ1-2	.	CSAGGNGYTF	TGCAGCGCAGGAGGCAATGGCTACACCTTC
16	.	TRBV9	TRBJ1-5	.	CASSVGPKMGNQPQHF	TGTGCCAGCAGCGTAGGGCCGAAAATGGGCAATCAGCCCCAGCATTTT
16	.	TRBV30	TRBJ1-5	TRBD1	CAWSVLSGRGHQPQHF	TGTGCCTGGAGTGTACTTTCGGGCAGGGGGCATCAGCCCCAGCATTTT
16	.	TRBV9	TRBJ2-1	.	CASSVGGITAYNEQFF	TGTGCCAGCAGCGTAGGCGGGATAACCGCTTACAATGAGCAGTTCTTC
12	.	TRBV29-1	TRBJ2-7	.	CSVRLGFYEQYF	TGCAGCGTTAGATTGGGGTTCTACGAGCAGTACTTC
14	.	TRBV18	TRBJ2-1	TRBD2	CALRGGSSYNEQFF	TGTGCCCTTCGGGGGGGGTCATCCTACAATGAGCAGTTCTTC
15	.	TRBV6-6	TRBJ2-2	.	CASSSTVLNTGELFF	TGTGCCAGCAGTTCGACAGTCTTGAACACCGGGGAGCTGTTTTTT
15	.	TRBV5-4	TRBJ1-2	.	CASSLRQGTNYGYTF	TGTGCCAGCAGCTTGAGGCAGGGGACCAACTATGGCTACACCTTC
13	once	TRBV6-6	TRBJ2-2	.	CASSPAIAGELFF	TGTGCCAGCAGCCCCGCCATCGCCGGGGAGCTGTTTTTT
16	.	TRBV28	TRBJ1-2	TRBD1	CASSPSFNRGGDGYTF	TGTGCCAGCAGTCCATCGTTTAACAGGGGCGGGGATGGCTACACCTTC
16	few	TRBV18	TRBJ1-5	.	CASSPPWGNSNQPQHF	TGTGCCAGCTCACCACCTTGGGGGAATAGCAATCAGCCCCAGCATTTT
12	few	TRBV29-1	TRBJ1-1	.	CSVATGNTEAFF	TGCAGCGTTGCGACAGGGAACACTGAAGCTTTCTTT
14	.	TRBV28	TRBJ1-1	.	CASSATGGPRVPFF	TGTGCCAGCAGTGCGACCGGGGGCCCTCGGGTTCCTTTCTTT
15	.	TRBV12-5	TRBJ1-1	.	CASGLSSRVNTEAFF	TGTGCTAGTGGTCTCAGTTCCAGGGTGAACACTGAAGCTTTCTTT